The 27 T cell receptor beta chains given below trace back to one sample, sequenced in a study of cytomegalovirus exposure and HLA in healthy donors. The primer mix had 60 Vbeta and 13 Jbeta primers. The table came from immunoSEQ multiplex PCR; TCRdb's copy has only in-frame clones and leaves some out. The sample consists of 150,000 to 200,000 clones, 68% of them appearing once. Sequenced input: PBMCs. Source of these receptors: a woman aged 18-35 years in good health and CMV-seropositive.

This clone has just a few counts. The V gene is TRBV14, the J gene TRBJ1-2; D is unresolved. V was clipped by 5 bases and J by 3 bases, with 19 bases between them. CDR1 and CDR2 (germline): SGHDN, FVKESK. CDR3 length: 16 amino acids. In nucleotides, the CDR3 is TGTGCCAGCAGCTCAAAAGTTGGAGATCCCTACTATGGCTACACCTTC. Amino acid sequence: CASSSKVGDPYYGYTF.

Comments on this clone: Only one base separates this from a far larger clonotype, so it likely reflects a read error. This is likely a read error, given that the CDR3 carries no conserved phenylalanine or tryptophan at its end. The chain recombines TRBV27 with TRBJ1-5; TRBD1 might be the D (6 bases). Per the germline V gene, CDR1 is MNHEY and CDR2 is SMNVEV (reference sequence). CDR3 length: 15 amino acids. The CDR3 here is CASSPDSYSHQPQHV. CDR3 nucleotides: TGTGCCAGCAGTCCGGACAGCTATAGCCATCAGCCCCAGCATGTT.

V gene TRBV10-3 combines with J gene TRBJ1-1, with D possibly TRBD1 on 5 matching bases. The germline V gene encodes CDR1 ENHRY and CDR2 SYGVKD. The germline V and J ends were trimmed by 6 bases and 4 bases, with 15 bases remaining between them. The CDR3 has 14 residues. DNA for the CDR3: TGTGCCATCAGACAAGACAGCGGGGTCACTGAAGCTTTCTTT. This codes for CAIRQDSGVTEAFF.

This chain connects TRBV18 to TRBJ1-6, with 8 bases matching TRBD1. Germline V gives CDR1 KGHSH, CDR2 LQKENI. CDR3 length: 14 amino acids. V dropped 4 bases and J dropped 6; count of bases not matched to a gene: 2. Written as DNA, the CDR3 is TGTGCCAGCTCACGGGACAGGACTAATTCACCCCTCCACTTT. It translates to CASSRDRTNSPLHF.

The chain combines TRBV19 with TRBJ2-7, with 7 nucleotides matching TRBD2. This CDR3 is 15 amino acids long. In germline, CDR1 is LNHDA, CDR2 SQIVND (reference sequence). The J segment lost 2 bases and the V segment lost 3 bases, leaving 7 bases of the junction unmatched. The CDR3 region is CASSIGGGTAYEQYF. The CDR3 nucleotides are TGTGCCAGTAGTATTGGGGGGGGTACTGCCTACGAGCAGTACTTC.

This clone is a singleton in its sample. The junction departs from germline at one end; a sequencing error may be responsible. The chain uses TRBV7-7 and TRBJ2-5, with D unclear. CDR3 length: 13 residues. CDR1 and CDR2 from the germline V gene are SSHAT and FNYEAQ (reference sequence). The CDR3 DNA is TGTGCTAGCAGCTCCGACAATCGGGAGACCCAGTACTTC. This codes for CASSSDNRETQYF.

The chain joins TRBV29-1 to TRBJ2-1, with TRBD2 identical over 11 bases. Unmatched junction bases numbered 5, after V lost 4 bases and J lost 6 bases. The CDR3 runs to 14 residues. Germline CDR1 SQVTM, CDR2 ANQGSEA. The CDR3, as DNA: TGCAGCGTTGCATCCGGGACTAGCGGCAATGAGCAGTTCTTC. Protein product: CSVASGTSGNEQFF.

CDR3 nucleotides: TGTGCCAGCAGCTTAGGACTTCATCAAGAGACCCAGTACTTC. Its translation: CASSLGLHQETQYF. The rearrangement joins TRBV7-9 to TRBJ2-5; D not certain. CDR3 length: 14 residues. CDR1 and CDR2 from the germline V gene are SEHNR and FQNEAQ (reference sequence). V was pared by 1 base and J by 2 bases, with 8 bases between. Complete variable domain (other parts from reference TRBV7-9 and TRBJ2-5): DTGVSQNPRHKITKRGQNVTFRCDPISEHNRLYWYRQTLGQGPEFLTYFQNEAQLEKSRLLSDRFSAERPKGSFSTLEIQRTEQGDSAMYLCASSLGLHQETQYFGPGTRLLVL.

This chain links TRBV11-2 with TRBJ2-7; TRBD2 matches at 8 bases. The V gene's germline CDR1 is SGHAT and CDR2 FQNNGV. V lost 3 bases to trimming and J lost 2 bases; unmatched junction nucleotides: 12. The CDR3 has 17 amino acids. This CDR3 reads CASSLVVLAGWAYEQYF. The CDR3 DNA is TGTGCCAGCAGCTTGGTGGTTTTAGCGGGATGGGCCTACGAGCAGTACTTC.

The chain is built from TRBV19 and TRBJ2-1; TRBD1 matches at 10 bases. Germline V gene lookup returns CDR1 LNHDA and CDR2 SQIVND (reference sequence). The CDR3 length is 17 residues. The V gene end was trimmed by 4 bases and the J gene end by 9 bases; junction bases not matched to a gene: 15. The CDR3 is CASSTDGRGDRGCEQFF. For the CDR3, the DNA is TGTGCCAGTAGTACTGACGGGAGGGGGGACAGGGGTTGTGAGCAGTTCTTC.

The rearrangement joins TRBV4-2 to TRBJ2-3; 7 positions match TRBD2. J was trimmed by 4 bases and V by 3 bases; bases with no gene match: 16. The length of the CDR3 is 18 residues. Germline CDR1 reads LGHNA; CDR2 reads YNFKEQ. CDR3 in amino acids: CASSHSLRPGGGADTQYF. CDR3 in DNA: TGTGCCAGCAGCCACTCACTAAGACCGGGGGGTGGTGCAGATACGCAGTATTTT.

To note about this clone: Additional DNA sequences in this sample encode the identical CDR3. The gene calls are TRBV7-9 and TRBJ1-2; 10 bases are a match to TRBD1. J gave up 6 bases and V 3 bases, and 1 base lay outside the gene matches. Germline V gene lookup returns CDR1 SEHNR and CDR2 FQNEAQ (reference sequence). This CDR3 is 13 amino acids long. The CDR3 here is CASSLGTGDGYTF. The CDR3 DNA sequence: TGTGCCAGCAGCTTGGGGACAGGGGATGGCTACACCTTC.

This clone was seen more than once but under ten times. In DNA form, the CDR3 reads TGTGCCAGCAGCCATACCATGGGGACAGGGAGGAACTACGAGCAGTACTTC. Translating it yields CASSHTMGTGRNYEQYF. The chain carries TRBV4-2 and TRBJ2-5, with 9 bases that match TRBD1. The tail of the sequence fits TRBJ2-7 better, so the J call may be wrong. Germline assignment: CDR1 LGHNA and CDR2 YNFKEQ. The CDR3 has 17 residues.

The genes are TRBV4-1 and TRBJ1-5; TRBD1 is a possible D gene (6 bases). The CDR3 consists of 15 residues. V was cut by 3 bases and J by 6 bases, with 15 bases left in between. The germline V gene encodes CDR1 MGHRA and CDR2 YSYEKL. CDR3 amino acids: CASSHERQESQPQHF. DNA of the CDR3: TGCGCCAGCAGCCACGAAAGACAGGAGTCTCAGCCCCAGCATTTT.

This chain uses TRBV6-6 with TRBJ2-2; TRBD1 matches 8 bases. With V trimmed by 4 bases and J by 8 bases, 9 bases remained unmatched. Germline assignment: CDR1 MNHNY and CDR2 SVGAGI (reference sequence). The CDR3 runs 15 residues. In DNA form, the CDR3 reads TGTGCCAGCAGTTCTCGACAGGGGTCACTAGGGGAGCTGTTTTTT. Translating gives CASSSRQGSLGELFF.

This clone was counted only a few times. The chain links TRBV18 to TRBJ1-6; no reliable D call. Per the germline V gene, CDR1 is KGHSH and CDR2 is LQKENI. The ends were cut back, 3 bases at V and 2 bases at J, with 8 bases in the middle. The CDR3 is 15 residues long. The CDR3 bases are TGTGCCAGCTCACCCGCTTCGGCCTATAATTCACCCCTCCACTTT. Translating gives CASSPASAYNSPLHF.

The CDR3 loop is CASSLDRGLYEQYF. CDR3 nucleotide sequence: TGTGCCAGCAGCTTAGACAGGGGGCTCTACGAGCAGTACTTC. The rearrangement joins TRBV7-8 to TRBJ2-7; 9 positions agree with TRBD1. The CDR3 has 14 amino acids. Unmatched junction bases numbered 1, after V lost 1 base and J lost 3 bases. From germline, CDR1 is SGHVS and CDR2 FQNEAQ.

V gene TRBV6-4 combines with J gene TRBJ2-1; no firm D call. Trimming pared 3 bases from V and 0 bases from J, leaving 9 bases between. The CDR3 has 15 amino acids. Germline V CDR1 and CDR2: MRHNA, SNTAGT. CDR3 nucleotide sequence: TGTGCCAGCAGTGATGAGGCGGCCTCCTACAATGAGCAGTTCTTC. It is translated as CASSDEAASYNEQFF.

The chain couples TRBV5-4 to TRBJ2-2; unclear D gene. Per germline, CDR1 SGHNT and CDR2 YYREEE (reference sequence). This CDR3 is built from 13 residues. Trimming left V 1 base short and J 5 bases short, with 6 bases between. The CDR3 region has the DNA TGTGCCAGCAGCTTGCCTGAGACCGGGGAGCTGTTTTTT. It encodes CASSLPETGELFF.

The rearrangement links TRBV2 to TRBJ2-3; 11 positions match TRBD2. This CDR3 comprises 16 residues. The V gene end was trimmed by 5 bases and the J gene end by 2 bases; junction bases not matched to a gene: 6. CDR1 is SNHLY and CDR2 is FYNNEI in the germline V gene. The CDR3 sequence is CASSSASGGNTDTQYF. The CDR3 DNA sequence: TGTGCCAGCAGTAGCGCTAGCGGGGGGAACACAGATACGCAGTATTTT.

The V and J genes are TRBV11-2 and TRBJ2-1; no clear D. Germline CDR1 SGHAT, CDR2 FQNNGV. The CDR3 has 11 residues. V lost 4 bases and J 5 bases, leaving 3 bases between the germline ends. CDR3 nucleotide sequence: TGTGCCAGCAGCTCAGACAATGAGCAGTTCTTC. Its translation is CASSSDNEQFF.

The rearrangement joins TRBV27 to TRBJ2-5; 7 bases match TRBD1. The DNA end lines up better with TRBJ2-7; the J call may be wrong. Germline assignment: CDR1 MNHEY and CDR2 SMNVEV (reference sequence). The CDR3 totals 13 residues. CDR3 nucleotides: TGTGCCAGCAGAGACAGGGACTCCTACGAGCAGTACTTC. It yields the protein CASRDRDSYEQYF.

This chain connects TRBV7-9 to TRBJ2-7, with 13 bases identical to TRBD2. Germline-derived CDR1 and CDR2 are SEHNR and FQNEAQ (reference sequence). There are 14 residues in the CDR3. The ends lost 5 bases at V and 2 bases at J; junction bases unmatched: 0. The CDR3 DNA is TGTGCCAGCAGCACTAGCGGGGGGGCCTACGAGCAGTACTTC. Its protein is CASSTSGGAYEQYF.

V usage is TRBV7-2 and J usage is TRBJ2-7; perhaps TRBD1 as D (6 bases). V dropped 4 bases and J dropped 2 bases, with 18 bases sitting between them. The germline V gene encodes CDR1 SGHTA and CDR2 FQGNSA. The CDR3 covers 16 residues. The CDR3 nucleotides are TGTGCCAGCAGCTCCCTAGACAGGTCCCCCCCCTACGAGCAGTACTTC. Translation gives CASSSLDRSPPYEQYF. Based on the CDR3 plus reference TRBV7-2 and TRBJ2-7, the full variable domain is GAGVSQSPSNKVTEKGKDVELRCDPISGHTALYWYRQSLGQGLEFLIYFQGNSAPDKSGLPSDRFSAERTGGSVSTLTIQRTQQEDSAVYLCASSSLDRSPPYEQYFGPGTRLTVT.

This clone is termed medium-sized (0.01 to 0.1%). This chain's CDR3 is CASSPQGPNNQPQHF. The CDR3 DNA is TGTGCCAGTAGTCCACAGGGACCCAACAATCAGCCCCAGCATTTT. The chain has TRBV19 and TRBJ1-5; a possible D gene is TRBD1 (6 bases). Trimming removed 5 bases at V and 3 bases at J, with 14 bases between. Germline loops: CDR1 LNHDA, CDR2 SQIVND (reference sequence). This CDR3 contains 15 residues.

J is TRBJ1-6 and V is TRBV5-1; maybe TRBD1 (6 bases). Looked up from germline, CDR1 is SGHRS and CDR2 is YFSETQ. The CDR3 is 15 amino acids. V was cut by 3 bases and J by 4 bases, with 11 bases left in between. In DNA form, the CDR3 reads TGCGCCAGCAGCTCCGGGACACAATATAATTCACCCCTCCACTTT. Its protein product is CASSSGTQYNSPLHF. The variable domain in full, with the rest retrieved from reference TRBV5-1 and TRBJ1-6, is KAGVTQTPRYLIKTRGQQVTLSCSPISGHRSVSWYQQTPGQGLQFLFEYFSETQRNKGNFPGRFSGRQFSNSRSEMNVSTLELGDSALYLCASSSGTQYNSPLHFGNGTRLTVT.

The J gene is TRBJ2-7, the V gene TRBV6-5; 8 bases fit TRBD1. This CDR3 is built from 15 residues. Looked up from germline, CDR1 is MNHEY and CDR2 is SVGAGI. J lost 3 bases, V lost 1 base, and 5 bases had no gene match. CDR3 residues: CASSYLTGAIYEQYF. The DNA of the CDR3 is TGTGCCAGCAGTTACTTGACAGGGGCGATCTACGAGCAGTACTTC.